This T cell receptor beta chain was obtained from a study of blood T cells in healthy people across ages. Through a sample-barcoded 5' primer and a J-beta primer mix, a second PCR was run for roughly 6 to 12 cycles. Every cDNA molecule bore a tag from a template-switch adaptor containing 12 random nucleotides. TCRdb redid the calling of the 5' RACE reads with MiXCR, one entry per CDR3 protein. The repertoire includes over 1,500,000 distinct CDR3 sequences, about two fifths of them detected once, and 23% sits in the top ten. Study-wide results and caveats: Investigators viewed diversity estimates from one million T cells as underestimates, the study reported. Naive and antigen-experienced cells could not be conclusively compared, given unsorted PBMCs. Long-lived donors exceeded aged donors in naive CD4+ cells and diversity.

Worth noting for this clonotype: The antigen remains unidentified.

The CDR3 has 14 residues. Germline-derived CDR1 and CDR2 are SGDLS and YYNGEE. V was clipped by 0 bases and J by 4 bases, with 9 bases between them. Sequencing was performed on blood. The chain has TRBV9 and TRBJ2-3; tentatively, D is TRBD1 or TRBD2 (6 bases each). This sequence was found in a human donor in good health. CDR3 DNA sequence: TGTGCCAGCAGCGTAGAGGGGGGTGCAGATACGCAGTATTTT. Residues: CASSVEGGADTQYF.